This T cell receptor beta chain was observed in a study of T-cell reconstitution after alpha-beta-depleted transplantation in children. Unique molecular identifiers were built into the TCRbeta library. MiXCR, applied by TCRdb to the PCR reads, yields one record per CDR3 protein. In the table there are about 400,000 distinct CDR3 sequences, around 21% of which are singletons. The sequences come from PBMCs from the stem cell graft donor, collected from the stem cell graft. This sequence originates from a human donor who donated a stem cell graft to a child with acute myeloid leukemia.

The CDR3 sequence is CASSHRGIRYNEQFF. In nucleotides, the CDR3 is TGTGCCAGCAGTCACAGGGGGATACGCTACAATGAGCAGTTCTTC. The V and J genes are TRBV12-3 or TRBV12-4 and TRBJ2-1, with TRBD1 matching 8 bases. V lost 5 bases, J lost 3 bases, and 6 bases stayed unmatched. This CDR3 is 15 amino acids long.